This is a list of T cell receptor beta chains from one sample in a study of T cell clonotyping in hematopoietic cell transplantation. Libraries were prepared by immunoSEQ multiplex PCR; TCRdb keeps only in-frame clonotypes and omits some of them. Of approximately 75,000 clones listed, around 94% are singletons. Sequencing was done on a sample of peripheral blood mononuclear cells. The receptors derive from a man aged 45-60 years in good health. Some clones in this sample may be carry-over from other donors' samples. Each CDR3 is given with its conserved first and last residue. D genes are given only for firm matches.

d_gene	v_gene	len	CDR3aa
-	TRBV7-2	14	CASSTLSAYNEQFF
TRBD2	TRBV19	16	CASSSKTSGSYNEQFF
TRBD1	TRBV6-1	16	CASSEEDRVLSYGYTF
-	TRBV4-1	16	CASSQEPVAGTGELFF
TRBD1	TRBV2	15	CARDGTVRGNQPQHF
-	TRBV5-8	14	CASSFSTLYSPLHF
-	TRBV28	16	CASRLRAGRINQPQHF
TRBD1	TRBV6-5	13	CASSHRPDREAFF
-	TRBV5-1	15	CASSSGSGGTGELFF
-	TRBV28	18	CASSQTRFGTLPEETQYF
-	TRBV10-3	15	CAIGSQGRITWELFF
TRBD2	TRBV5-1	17	CASSFTSGGATRDAQYF
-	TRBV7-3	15	CASSLTVSSYNEQFF
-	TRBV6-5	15	CASRILGTSSNEQYF
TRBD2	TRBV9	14	CASSSSGVWDTQYF
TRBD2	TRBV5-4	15	CASSSRTSGSYEQYF
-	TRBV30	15	CAWIESGYSSYEQYF
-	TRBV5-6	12	CASSLDVTEAFF
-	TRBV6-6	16	CASSSAVEVVSTEAFF
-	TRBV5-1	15	CASSSAGGHTYEQYF
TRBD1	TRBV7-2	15	CASRNRGGPYHGYTF
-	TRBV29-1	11	CSVYGIYEQYF
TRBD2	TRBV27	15	CASSFGTSGRNEQFF
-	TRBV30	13	CACTRGLRYEQYF
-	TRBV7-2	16	CASSLGGSGASYEQYF
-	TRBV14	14	CASSQVGRGGEQYF
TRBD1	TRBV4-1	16	CASSPSMGTGVTEAFF
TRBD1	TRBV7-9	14	CASSYGQGTDTQYF
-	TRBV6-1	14	CASSVGGPYNEQFF
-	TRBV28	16	CASSLVGTPRAYGYTF
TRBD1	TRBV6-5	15	CASRPWDRLQETQYF
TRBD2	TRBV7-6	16	CASSLESGGALNEQFF
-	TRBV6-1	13	CASRPGRRTEAFF
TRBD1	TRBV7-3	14	CASSSGQAQETQYF
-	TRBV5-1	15	CASSLESGRNTEAFF
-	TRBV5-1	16	CASSLRSQGLNTEAFF
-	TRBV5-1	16	CASSLARALGTGELFF
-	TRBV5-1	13	CASSLWDTDTQYF
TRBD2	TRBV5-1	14	CASSLAGPPDEQYF
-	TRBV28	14	CASSSSQDLEVQHF
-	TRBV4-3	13	CASSQGPLYEQYF
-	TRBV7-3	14	CASSLSGSTDTQYF
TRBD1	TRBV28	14	CASSLNRGGQPQHF
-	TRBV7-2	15	CASSLAGGQQYEQYF
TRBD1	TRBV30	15	CAWAADQGGDEKLFF
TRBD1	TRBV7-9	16	CASSLGQGIDQETQYF
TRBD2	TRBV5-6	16	CASSLTSGRDHYEQYF
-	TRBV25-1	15	CASSELARNTGELFF
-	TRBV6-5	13	CASSKLDSYEQYF
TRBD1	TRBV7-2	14	CASSSGQPNQPQHF
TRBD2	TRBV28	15	CASSAAGGRRETQYF
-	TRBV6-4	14	CASRDSNMNTEAFF
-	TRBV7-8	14	CASSSNRGGYEQYF